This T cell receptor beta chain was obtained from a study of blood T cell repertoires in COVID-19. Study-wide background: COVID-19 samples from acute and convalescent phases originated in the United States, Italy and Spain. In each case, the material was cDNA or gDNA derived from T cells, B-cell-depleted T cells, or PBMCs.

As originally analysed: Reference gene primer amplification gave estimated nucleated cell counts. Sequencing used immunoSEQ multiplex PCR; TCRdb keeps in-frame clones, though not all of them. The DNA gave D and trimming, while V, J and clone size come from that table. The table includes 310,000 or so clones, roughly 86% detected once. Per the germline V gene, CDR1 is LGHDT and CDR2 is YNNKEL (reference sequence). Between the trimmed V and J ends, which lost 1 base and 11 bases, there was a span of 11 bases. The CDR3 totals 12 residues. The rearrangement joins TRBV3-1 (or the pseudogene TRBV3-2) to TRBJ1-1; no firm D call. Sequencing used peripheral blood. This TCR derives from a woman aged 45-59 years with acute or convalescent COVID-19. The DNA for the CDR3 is TGTGCCAGCAGCCAAGGAGGGTCATGGGCTTTCTTT. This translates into CASSQGGSWAFF.